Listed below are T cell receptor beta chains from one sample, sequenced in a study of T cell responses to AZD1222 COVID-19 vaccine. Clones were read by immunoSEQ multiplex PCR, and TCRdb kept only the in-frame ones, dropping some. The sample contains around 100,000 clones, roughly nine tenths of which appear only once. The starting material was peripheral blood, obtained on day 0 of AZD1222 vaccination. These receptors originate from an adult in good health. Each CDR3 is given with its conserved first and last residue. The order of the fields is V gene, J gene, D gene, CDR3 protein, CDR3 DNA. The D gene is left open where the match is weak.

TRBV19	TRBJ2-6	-	CATAPWGGRPTGANVLTF	TGTGCCACCGCACCGTGGGGGGGCCGGCCCACTGGGGCCAACGTCCTGACTTTC
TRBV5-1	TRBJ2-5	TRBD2	CASSLGSGSGETQYF	TGCGCCAGCAGCTTGGGAAGCGGGAGTGGGGAGACCCAGTACTTC
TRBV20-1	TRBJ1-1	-	CSAREGTEAFF	TGCAGTGCTAGAGAGGGGACTGAAGCTTTCTTT
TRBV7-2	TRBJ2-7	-	CASSLLRLTYEQYF	TGTGCCAGCAGCTTATTGAGACTCACCTACGAGCAGTACTTC
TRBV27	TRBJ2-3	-	CASRFRTSTDTQYF	TGTGCCAGCAGGTTCCGAACTAGCACAGATACGCAGTATTTT
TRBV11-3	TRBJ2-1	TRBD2	CASSLTSGANEQFF	TGTGCCAGCAGCTTAACTAGCGGAGCAAATGAGCAGTTCTTC
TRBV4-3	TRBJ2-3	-	CASSQDPLSAGTQYF	TGCGCCAGCAGCCAAGACCCTTTATCCGCTGGTACGCAGTATTTT
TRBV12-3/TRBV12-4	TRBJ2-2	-	CASSHVVEELFF	TGTGCCAGCAGTCACGTGGTTGAGGAGCTGTTTTTT
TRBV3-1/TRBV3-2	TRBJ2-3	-	CASSQDRGGTDTQYF	TGTGCCAGCAGCCAAGATAGGGGGGGCACAGATACGCAGTATTTT
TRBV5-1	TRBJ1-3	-	CASSFAGSGNTIYF	TGCGCCAGCAGCTTTGCCGGCTCTGGAAACACCATATATTTT
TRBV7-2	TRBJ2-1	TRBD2	CASSPRTSGTHRGQFF	TGTGCCAGCAGCCCAAGGACTAGCGGGACCCATAGGGGGCAGTTCTTC
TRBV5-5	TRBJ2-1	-	CASSLGFGDEQFF	TGTGCCAGCAGCTTGGGATTTGGCGATGAGCAGTTCTTC
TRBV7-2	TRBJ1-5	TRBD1	CASSNGQGNNQPQHF	TGTGCCAGCAGCAATGGACAGGGGAACAATCAGCCCCAGCATTTT
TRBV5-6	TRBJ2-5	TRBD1	CASSLVQGEETQYF	TGTGCCAGCAGCTTGGTGCAGGGGGAAGAGACCCAGTACTTC
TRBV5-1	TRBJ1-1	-	CASSLEVNTEAFF	TGCGCCAGCAGCTTGGAGGTGAACACTGAAGCTTTCTTT
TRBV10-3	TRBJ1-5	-	CAINPDSNQPQHF	TGTGCCATCAATCCGGATAGCAATCAGCCCCAGCATTTT
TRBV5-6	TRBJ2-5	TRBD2	CASITGRGGTQYF	TGTGCCAGCATCACTGGCCGGGGGGGGACCCAGTACTTC
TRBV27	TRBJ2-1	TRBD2	CASSPGLAERQGDEQFF	TGTGCCAGCAGTCCGGGACTAGCGGAACGACAGGGAGATGAGCAGTTCTTC
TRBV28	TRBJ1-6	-	CASSFLTGSNSPLHF	TGTGCCAGCAGTTTCTTGACAGGATCTAATTCACCCCTCCACTTT
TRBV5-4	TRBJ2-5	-	CASSLSTGRDVLGETQYF	TGTGCCAGCAGCTTGTCGACAGGGCGGGATGTCCTTGGAGAGACCCAGTACTTC
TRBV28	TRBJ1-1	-	CASMRRQGATEAFF	TGTGCCAGCATGAGGAGGCAGGGTGCCACTGAAGCTTTCTTT
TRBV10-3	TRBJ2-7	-	CAIRQGVGEQYF	TGTGCCATCAGGCAGGGAGTAGGCGAGCAGTACTTC
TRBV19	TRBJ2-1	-	CATRPSTVFYNEQFF	TGTGCCACCCGGCCCTCGACTGTCTTCTACAATGAGCAGTTCTTC
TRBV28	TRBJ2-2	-	CASKHATGELFF	TGTGCCAGCAAACACGCCACCGGGGAGCTGTTTTTT
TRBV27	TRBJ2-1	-	CASRLSSIANEQFF	TGTGCCAGCAGACTCTCTAGTATCGCCAATGAGCAGTTCTTC
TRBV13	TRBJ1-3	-	CASSPGGNTIYF	TGTGCCAGCAGCCCAGGGGGAAACACCATATATTTT
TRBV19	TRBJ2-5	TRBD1	CASSIVRQGAGETQYF	TGTGCCAGTAGTATAGTGCGACAGGGGGCTGGAGAGACCCAGTACTTC
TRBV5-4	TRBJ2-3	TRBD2	CASSYSGGAGDTQYF	TGTGCCAGCAGTTATAGCGGGGGGGCGGGAGATACGCAGTATTTT
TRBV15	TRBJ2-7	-	CATSSPGGRLYEQYF	TGTGCCACCAGCAGCCCCGGCGGACGGCTCTACGAGCAGTACTTC
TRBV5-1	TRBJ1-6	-	CASSFGAGNNSPLHF	TGCGCCAGCAGCTTTGGGGCAGGAAATAATTCACCCCTCCACTTT
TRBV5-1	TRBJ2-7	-	CASSPQGGSLSYEQYF	TGCGCCAGCAGCCCGCAGGGGGGGAGCCTTTCCTACGAGCAGTACTTC
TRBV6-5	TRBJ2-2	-	CASSRPGGIGPKLFF	TGTGCCAGCAGTCGCCCCGGGGGAATAGGTCCGAAGCTGTTTTTT